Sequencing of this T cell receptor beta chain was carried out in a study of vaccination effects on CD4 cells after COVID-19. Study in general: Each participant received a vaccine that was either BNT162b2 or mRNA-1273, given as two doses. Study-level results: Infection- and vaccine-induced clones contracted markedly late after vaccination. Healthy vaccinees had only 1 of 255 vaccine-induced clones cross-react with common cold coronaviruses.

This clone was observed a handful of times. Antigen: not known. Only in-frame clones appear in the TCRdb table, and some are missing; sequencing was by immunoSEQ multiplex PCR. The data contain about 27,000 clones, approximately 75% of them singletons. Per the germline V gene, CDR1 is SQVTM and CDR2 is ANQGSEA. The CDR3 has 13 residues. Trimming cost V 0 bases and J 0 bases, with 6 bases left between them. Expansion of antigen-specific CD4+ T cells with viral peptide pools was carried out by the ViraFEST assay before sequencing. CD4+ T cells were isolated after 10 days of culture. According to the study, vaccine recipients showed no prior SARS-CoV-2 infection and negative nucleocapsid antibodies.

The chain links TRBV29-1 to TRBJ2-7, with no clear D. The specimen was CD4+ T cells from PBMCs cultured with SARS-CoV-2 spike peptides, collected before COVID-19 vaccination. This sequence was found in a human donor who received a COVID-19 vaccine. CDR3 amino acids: CSVEDGYSYEQYF. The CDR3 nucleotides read TGCAGCGTTGAAGACGGATACTCCTACGAGCAGTACTTC.